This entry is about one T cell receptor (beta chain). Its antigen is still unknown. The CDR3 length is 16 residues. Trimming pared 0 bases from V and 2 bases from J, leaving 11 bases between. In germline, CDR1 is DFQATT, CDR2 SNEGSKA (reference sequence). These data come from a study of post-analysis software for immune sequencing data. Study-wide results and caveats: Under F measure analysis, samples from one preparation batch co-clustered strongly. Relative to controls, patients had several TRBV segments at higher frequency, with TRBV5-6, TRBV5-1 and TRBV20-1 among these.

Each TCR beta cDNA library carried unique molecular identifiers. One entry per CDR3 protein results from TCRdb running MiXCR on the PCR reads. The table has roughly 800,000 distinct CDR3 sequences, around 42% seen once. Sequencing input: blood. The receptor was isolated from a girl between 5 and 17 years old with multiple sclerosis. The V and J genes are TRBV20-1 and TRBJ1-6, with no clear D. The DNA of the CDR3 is TGCAGTGCTAGAGATCTGGACGCTACCTATAATTCACCCCTCCACTTT. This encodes CSARDLDATYNSPLHF.